One sample yielded the 17 T cell receptor beta chains listed below, sequenced in a study of OX40 agonist ivuxolimab in advanced cancers. The table came from immunoSEQ multiplex PCR; TCRdb's copy has only in-frame clones and leaves some out. The table records more than 20,000 clones, about 86% of them present only once. The sequencing here drew on CD4+ or CD8+ T cells sorted from blood, taken in a trial of the OX40 agonist ivuxolimab. These receptor sequences come from an adult with an advanced solid tumor such as melanoma, head and neck, liver or kidney cancer.

The chain uses TRBV6-5 and TRBJ2-7; D may be TRBD2 (5 bases). Germline-derived CDR1 and CDR2 are MNHEY and SVGAGI. The V end lost 3 bases, the J end lost 2 bases, and 17 bases lay between the germline ends. The CDR3 runs 16 residues. The CDR3 DNA follows: TGTGCCAGCAGTTATCATGCCTCACTAGACCCCTACGAGCAGTACTTC. It is translated as CASSYHASLDPYEQYF.

The rearrangement links TRBV6-5 to TRBJ1-1; 7 bases map to TRBD1. The V gene end was trimmed by 0 bases and the J gene end by 7 bases; junction bases not matched to a gene: 2. The length of the CDR3 is 13 residues. Germline CDR1 and CDR2: MNHEY and SVGAGI. The CDR3: CASSYSGGDEAFF. CDR3 nucleotides: TGTGCCAGCAGTTACTCAGGGGGCGATGAAGCTTTCTTT.

The chain carries TRBV6-6 and TRBJ1-2; no firm D call. The V gene lost 3 bases and the J gene lost 4 bases, with 9 bases spanning the gap. CDR3 length: 13 residues. Germline lookup yields CDR1 MNHNY and CDR2 SVGAGI (reference sequence). The CDR3 bases are TGTGCCAGCAGTTATGTGCCGCTCTATGGCTACACCTTC. Its translation is CASSYVPLYGYTF.

This rearrangement joins TRBV5-4 to TRBJ2-1; 8 positions agree with TRBD2. Germline V gives CDR1 SGHNT, CDR2 YYREEE (reference sequence). V trimming: 0 bases; J trimming: 4 bases; junction bases outside the gene matches: 3. CDR3 length: 15 amino acids. The CDR3 here is CASSLGLAGYNEQFF. In DNA form, the CDR3 reads TGTGCCAGCAGCTTGGGGTTAGCGGGATACAATGAGCAGTTCTTC.

J is TRBJ2-1 and V is TRBV19, with 11 bases matching TRBD2. J was trimmed by 4 bases and V by 3 bases; bases with no gene match: 14. Per germline, CDR1 LNHDA and CDR2 SQIVND (reference sequence). The CDR3 runs 19 residues. The CDR3 is CASSIDLAGGPRLYNEQFF. The DNA of the CDR3 is TGTGCCAGTAGTATTGACCTAGCGGGAGGCCCCAGACTTTACAATGAGCAGTTCTTC.

The chain has TRBV7-6 and TRBJ2-7; TRBD2 might be the D (5 bases). The CDR3 has 13 residues. Germline V gives CDR1 SGHVS, CDR2 FNYEAQ. V was pared by 5 bases and J by 2 bases, with 10 bases between. The CDR3 loop reads CASSVSVAYEQYF. The CDR3 DNA is TGTGCCAGCAGCGTTAGCGTCGCCTACGAGCAGTACTTC.

The J gene is TRBJ1-1, the V gene TRBV13, with 7 bases fitting TRBD1. Germline V gives CDR1 PRHDT, CDR2 FYEKMQ (reference sequence). This CDR3 contains 13 residues. Trimming cost V 4 bases and J 10 bases; bases outside gene matches: 9. The CDR3 region has the DNA TGTGCCAGCAGCTCTGGGACAGTTGTTGGAGCTTTCTTT. It codes for CASSSGTVVGAFF.

The rearrangement joins TRBV9 to TRBJ2-1; D unresolved. The germline gives CDR1 SGDLS, CDR2 YYNGEE. With 3 bases removed from V and 6 bases from J, the gap between germline ends came to 22 bases. CDR3 length: 17 amino acids. The CDR3 DNA reads as TGTGCCAGCAGCGCCAGAGGACGAGCGATAGTGGGCAATGAGCAGTTCTTC. Amino acid sequence: CASSARGRAIVGNEQFF.

The rearrangement joins TRBV11-3 to TRBJ2-2; D may correspond to TRBD1 or TRBD2 (5 bases each). Germline loops: CDR1 SGHNT, CDR2 YENEEA. The CDR3 is 18 amino acids. V lost 1 base, J lost 1 base, and 16 bases lay in between. The CDR3 DNA is TGTGCCAGCAGCTTAGTGGGTTCCGGGACCCGGAACACCGGGGAGCTGTTTTTT. It yields the protein CASSLVGSGTRNTGELFF.

This rearrangement joins TRBV4-2 to TRBJ2-1; the D gene is possibly TRBD2 (6 bases). V was clipped by 3 bases and J by 15 bases, with 30 bases between them. Looked up from germline, CDR1 is LGHNA and CDR2 is YNFKEQ. The CDR3 is made up of 17 amino acids. CDR3 in amino acids: CASSQFNSPPGLLRRFF. CDR3 coding DNA: TGTGCCAGCAGCCAGTTCAATTCACCCCCGGGACTTCTCCGTCGGTTCTTC.

This chain joins TRBV28 and TRBJ2-3; unclear D gene. Trimming shortened V by 3 bases and J by 0 bases, and 10 bases separated the two germline ends. Per the germline V gene, CDR1 is MDHEN and CDR2 is SYDVKM. This CDR3 contains 15 residues. In DNA form, the CDR3 reads TGTGCCAGCAGTTTTAGAGAATGGAGCACAGATACGCAGTATTTT. This codes for CASSFREWSTDTQYF.

The gene calls are TRBV11-3 and TRBJ1-2; 11 positions agree with TRBD1. Germline CDR1 is SGHNT and CDR2 is YENEEA. The CDR3 covers 15 residues. The V and J ends lost 5 bases and 4 bases, in that order; junction bases with no gene match: 6. In nucleotides, the CDR3 is TGTGCCAGCAGCGAGGGACAGGGGGAAGTCTATGGCTACACCTTC. It specifies CASSEGQGEVYGYTF.

This rearrangement joins TRBV28 to TRBJ1-1, with unresolved D. V was pared by 5 bases and J by 1 base, with 8 bases between. Germline V gene data show CDR1 as MDHEN and CDR2 as SYDVKM. The CDR3 has 13 residues. The DNA for the CDR3 is TGTGCCAGCAGTAGGGCGAGGAACACTGAAGCTTTCTTT. Amino acid sequence: CASSRARNTEAFF.

The gene calls are TRBV7-9 and TRBJ2-1; the D is unclear. Trimming removed 5 bases at V and 4 bases at J, with 15 bases between. The CDR3 length is 15 residues. From germline, CDR1 is SEHNR and CDR2 FQNEAQ (reference sequence). The DNA for the CDR3 is TGTGCCAGCAGCCATACTTCCGACCCATACAATGAGCAGTTCTTC. This sequence encodes CASSHTSDPYNEQFF.

This rearrangement joins TRBV28 to TRBJ1-1; D is possibly TRBD1 (5 bases). Trimming left V 2 bases short and J 0 bases short, with 7 bases between. Germline CDR1 is MDHEN and CDR2 is SYDVKM. The CDR3 runs 14 residues. The CDR3 nucleotides are TGTGCCAGCAGTTTAATGGGGCTGAACACTGAAGCTTTCTTT. As protein: CASSLMGLNTEAFF.

The chain uses TRBV5-6 and TRBJ2-1; D remains unclear. V was cut by 1 base and J by 5 bases, with 7 bases left in between. This CDR3 comprises 13 residues. Germline V gene lookup returns CDR1 SGHDT and CDR2 YYEEEE. The CDR3 protein is CASSLWPHNEQFF. As DNA, the CDR3 is TGTGCCAGCAGCTTGTGGCCTCACAATGAGCAGTTCTTC. Full variable domain (missing parts from reference TRBV5-6 and TRBJ2-1): DAGVTQSPTHLIKTRGQQVTLRCSPKSGHDTVSWYQQALGQGPQFIFQYYEEEERQRGNFPDRFSGHQFPNYSSELNVNALLLGDSALYLCASSLWPHNEQFFGPGTRLTVL.

The chain joins TRBV9 to TRBJ1-4, with D possibly TRBD1 on 5 matching bases. Germline V gene sequence: CDR1 SGDLS, CDR2 YYNGEE. The V and J ends lost 4 bases and 5 bases respectively, with 15 bases between them. The CDR3 totals 15 residues. CDR3 nucleotide sequence: TGTGCCAGCAGCCTACACGGGACGTCGAATGAAAAACTGTTTTTT. Protein product: CASSLHGTSNEKLFF.